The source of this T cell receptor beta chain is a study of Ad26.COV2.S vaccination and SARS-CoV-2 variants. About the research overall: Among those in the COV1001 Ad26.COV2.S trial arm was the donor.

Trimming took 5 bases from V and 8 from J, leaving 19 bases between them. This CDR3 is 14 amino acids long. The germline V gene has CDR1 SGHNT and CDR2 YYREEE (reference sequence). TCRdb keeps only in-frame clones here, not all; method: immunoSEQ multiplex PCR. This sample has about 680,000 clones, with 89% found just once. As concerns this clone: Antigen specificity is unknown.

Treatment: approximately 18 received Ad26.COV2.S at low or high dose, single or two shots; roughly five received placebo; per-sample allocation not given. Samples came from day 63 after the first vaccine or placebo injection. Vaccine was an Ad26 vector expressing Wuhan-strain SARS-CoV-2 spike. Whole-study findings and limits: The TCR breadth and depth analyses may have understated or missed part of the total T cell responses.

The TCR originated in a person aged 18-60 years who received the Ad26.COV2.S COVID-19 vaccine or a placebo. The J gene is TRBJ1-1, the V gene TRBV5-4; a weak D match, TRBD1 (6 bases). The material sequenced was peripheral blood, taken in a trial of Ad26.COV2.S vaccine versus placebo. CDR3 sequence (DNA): TGTGCCAGCAGTCGCCGGGGGGGGGCTATAGAAGCTTTCTTT. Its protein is CASSRRGGAIEAFF.